The entry below gives a single T cell receptor (beta chain) sequence along with its context. This clone turned up a few times. This clone's antigen is unknown. There are no base qualities to consult, and no much larger clone falls within one base. This record belongs to a study of beta chain features in type 1 diabetes (dated by TCRdb to 2017 to 2018). At the level of the whole study: Mean age, gender distribution, total cell number and subset yield were not different between patients and healthy donors. Across all samples, fewer than 130 million sorted cells were examined, and cell number per subset correlated strongly with RNA yield. In the study, TCRB repertoires of sorted circulating CD4+ T cell subsets from recently diagnosed type 1 diabetes patients were compared with those of matched healthy donors. Regulatory and stem cell-like memory subsets were isolated from only 8 patients and roughly eight healthy donors, whereas naive and central memory subsets came from all 30 or so donors. Here is what the overall study found, with its caveats: Patients with type 1 diabetes made fewer insertions and deleted more nucleotides at VDJ recombination sites, implying thymic rearrangement abnormalities. Only small numbers of individuals were included in the HLA sub-analyses, which left unresolved whether HLA type had any influence on TCRB rearrangement. Shorter templates might have been favored by PCR, but patient and control samples were amplified and corrected together, so both groups would have been affected equally by any skew. Sequencing cDNA rather than genomic DNA could over-represent highly expressing activated cells, although activation and CD3 levels did not differ between groups. Naive, central memory and regulatory TCRB repertoires appeared more similar among patients than among healthy donors. In all four CD4+ subsets, TCRB CDR3 length was moderately but significantly shorter in type 1 diabetes patients.

The entire amount of isolated RNA was reverse transcribed using the High Capacity cDNA Reverse Transcription Kit, so the sequenced TCRB transcripts were expressed ones. Deep immunoSEQ sequencing was applied to naive, central memory and regulatory T cell samples, giving an average of roughly 3.5 million total reads per sample. Sorted cells were lysed in RLT buffer and RNA was extracted with DNase-treated RNeasy Micro or Mini kits, depending on cell number. To prevent cross-contamination, each cell subset was processed individually, whereas patient and healthy donor samples were processed jointly. TCRB sequences were amplified from cDNA with the immunoSEQ multiplex PCR, producing 87-bp fragments spanning the CDR3 region. Sequencing of the amplicons was performed on the Illumina HiSeq platform. Per the source publication's procedure: Synthetic template baselines were used to correct PCR bias computationally, reads within Hamming distance 2 were collapsed together, and singletons that could not be merged were discarded. Reads were aligned against IMGT to assign V, D and J genes, CDR3 length and insertions or deletions at six rearrangement sites. Clonotype counts were normalized to sorted cell number within each subset before computing true diversity and Gini coefficients with the tcR R package. The overlap coefficient, calculated on TCRB nucleotide sequences, was used to quantify repertoire sharing. Out-of-frame TCRB sequences from naive cells were analyzed to stand in for the pre-selection repertoire. Here the immuneACCESS table is served through TCRdb, limited to in-frame sequences with V and J called. Missing clones are a known gap in these copies; in checked studies unresolved V genes cover under half, and the rest lacks a known reason. Clonal size and the V and J genes are those of that table, whereas D and trimming came from the DNA. The table for this sample lists about 740,000 clones; around 15% of them were counted only once. Less than 0.025% of the sample goes to the ten largest clones.

The junction carries 15 bases between V and J, which are trimmed by 5 bases and 2 bases respectively. CDR1 and CDR2 were assigned from the germline V gene as SGHRS and YFSETQ. The CDR3 runs 15 residues from the cysteine to the phenylalanine. Only the CDR3 region is kept as DNA, spanning 45 bases read in frame from base 1. From each donor, a single peripheral blood sample of approximately 120 mL on average was drawn into heparinised tubes. Naive, central memory, regulatory and stem cell-like memory CD4+ T cells were sorted on a BD FACSAria II using a panel including CD45RO, CCR7, CD25, CD127, CD95 and CD27. All sorted populations exceeded 95% purity. PBMCs were separated immediately by Lymphoprep density gradient centrifugation and were stained directly, without being cultured. Samples were stained and sorted in pairs, with one healthy donor and one patient per experiment, so that batch effects were minimized.

The sample comprised naive CD4+ T cells from blood. The intended sense of this specimen's cell subset or site label: true naive CD4+ T cells. The chain couples TRBV5-1 to TRBJ2-3, and TRBD1 may be the D gene, going by 6 matching bases. The receptor was isolated from a man younger than 35 with type 1 diabetes. The DNA sequence is as follows: TGCGCCAGCAGGCGGGCAGGGGAGTTCACAGATACGCAGTATTTT. Translated, this is CASRRAGEFTDTQYF.